The 22 T cell receptor beta chains below all came from one sample that was sequenced in a study of blood T cell repertoires in COVID-19. Generated by immunoSEQ multiplex PCR, the TCRdb table keeps only in-frame clones and is missing some. The repertoire holds around 270,000 clones, with 84% as singletons. The sample consisted of peripheral blood. The source is a woman aged 40 to 49 who had recovered from COVID-19.

The V call is TRBV19, the J call TRBJ2-1, with 7 bases that match TRBD1. The CDR3 spans 15 residues. V trimming: 5 bases; J trimming: 7 bases; junction bases outside the gene matches: 11. Germline CDR1 is LNHDA and CDR2 is SQIVND (reference sequence). CDR3 loop: CASSPQKTGYNEQFF. CDR3 DNA sequence: TGTGCCAGTAGTCCTCAAAAGACAGGGTATAATGAGCAGTTCTTC.

The chain has TRBV2 and TRBJ1-2; tentatively, D is TRBD1 (5 bases). The CDR3 has 11 residues. Germline CDR1 SNHLY, CDR2 FYNNEI. Trimming left V 4 bases short and J 7 bases short, with 7 bases between. The CDR3 coding sequence is TGTGCCAGCAGTGCAGGGTTTGGCTACACCTTC. Its translation: CASSAGFGYTF.

Turning to this clone: The sample holds other DNA sequences that translate to the same CDR3. The chain recombines TRBV5-1 with TRBJ1-1, with 8 nucleotides matching TRBD1. V shed 4 bases, J shed 4 bases, and the junction held 6 bases outside the gene matches. The CDR3 spans 14 residues. The germline gives CDR1 SGHRS, CDR2 YFSETQ. The CDR3 DNA sequence: TGCGCCAGCAGCCCGGACAGGGCGGGCACTGAAGCTTTCTTT. This translates into CASSPDRAGTEAFF.

CDR3 nucleotide sequence: TGTGCCAGCAGGGACGGGTACAGGGTCGGCACTGAAGCTTTCTTT. It yields the protein CASRDGYRVGTEAFF. The genes are TRBV6-5 and TRBJ1-1; a weak D match, TRBD1 (6 bases). Germline-derived CDR1 and CDR2 are MNHEY and SVGAGI. V lost 6 bases and J lost 4, with 18 bases in between. The CDR3 sequence is 15 residues long.

CDR3 region: CASSQGGAGANVLTF. The DNA for the CDR3 is TGTGCCAGCAGCCAAGGGGGAGCTGGGGCCAACGTCCTGACTTTC. This rearrangement joins TRBV14 to TRBJ2-6; TRBD2 is a possible D gene (5 bases). CDR1 is SGHDN, CDR2 FVKESK, per germline. This CDR3 has 15 amino acids. Trimming shortened V by 1 base and J by 2 bases, and 6 bases separated the two germline ends.

J is TRBJ2-1 and V is TRBV11-2, with TRBD2 matching 13 bases. The trim removed 3 bases at V and 0 bases at J, leaving 2 bases unmatched. The germline gives CDR1 SGHAT, CDR2 FQNNGV. CDR3 length: 17 residues. The CDR3 protein is CASSFRTSGGSYNEQFF. The CDR3 nucleotides are TGTGCCAGCAGCTTCAGGACTAGCGGGGGCTCCTACAATGAGCAGTTCTTC. The complete variable domain, with remaining parts taken from reference TRBV11-2 and TRBJ2-1, reads EAGVAQSPRYKIIEKRQSVAFWCNPISGHATLYWYQQILGQGPKLLIQFQNNGVVDDSQLPKDRFSAERLKGVDSTLKIQPAKLEDSAVYLCASSFRTSGGSYNEQFFGPGTRLTVL.

The V and J genes are TRBV4-2 and TRBJ2-6; D might be TRBD2 (6 bases). Germline V gene lookup returns CDR1 LGHNA and CDR2 YNFKEQ. CDR3 size: 16 residues. The V and J ends lost 1 base and 4 bases respectively, with 11 bases between them. The CDR3 DNA reads TGTGCCAGCAGCCAAGGGACTGCGGGGGGGGCCAACGTCCTGACTTTC. It translates to CASSQGTAGGANVLTF.

Here the CDR3 reads CASSLDYHGQGAEETQYF. In nucleotides, the CDR3 is TGTGCCAGCAGTTTGGACTACCATGGACAGGGGGCTGAAGAGACCCAGTACTTC. The chain is built from TRBV28 and TRBJ2-5, with 11 bases that match TRBD1. Germline CDR1 MDHEN, CDR2 SYDVKM. This CDR3 comprises 18 residues. The J segment lost 3 bases and the V segment lost 3 bases, leaving 12 bases of the junction unmatched.

This chain uses TRBV6-5 with TRBJ2-2; TRBD1 aligns across 8 bases. CDR3 length: 15 residues. Trimming at V came to 5 bases and at J to 3 bases, leaving 5 bases not matched to a gene. Germline V lookup: CDR1 MNHEY, CDR2 SVGAGI. The CDR3 protein is CASSIGQGYTGELFF. DNA for the CDR3: TGTGCCAGCAGTATCGGACAGGGATACACCGGGGAGCTGTTTTTT.

In DNA form, the CDR3 reads TGTGCCTGGAGTGTTAGTTCTGGAAACACCATATATTTT. Protein: CAWSVSSGNTIYF. The chain has TRBV30 and TRBJ1-3; D not certain. V was cut by 0 bases and J by 1 base, with 4 bases left in between. The CDR3 extends over 13 amino acids. Per germline, CDR1 GTSNPN and CDR2 SVGIG (reference sequence). The variable domain in full, completed from reference TRBV30 and TRBJ1-3, reads SQTIHQWPATLVQPVGSPLSLECTVEGTSNPNLYWYRQAAGRGLQLLFYSVGIGQISSEVPQNLSASRPQDRQFILSSKKLLLSDSGFYLCAWSVSSGNTIYFGEGSWLTVV.

Only a few counts were recorded for this clone. The J gene is TRBJ2-1, the V gene TRBV11-2, with 9 nucleotides matching TRBD2. The germline V gene has CDR1 SGHAT and CDR2 FQNNGV. The CDR3 loop spans 16 amino acids. With 5 bases clipped from V and 7 bases from J, the junction kept 12 bases outside the gene matches. The CDR3 is CASSTLRGGRRNEQFF. CDR3 DNA: TGTGCCAGCAGCACCTTGCGGGGGGGCCGTCGGAATGAGCAGTTCTTC.

V usage is TRBV5-1 and J usage is TRBJ1-1, with TRBD1 matching over 7 bases. The CDR3 runs to 15 residues. With V trimmed by 5 bases and J by 0 bases, 7 bases remained unmatched. Per the germline V gene, CDR1 is SGHRS and CDR2 is YFSETQ. CDR3 coding DNA: TGCGCCAGCAGGCCTAGACAGGGTTTGAACACTGAAGCTTTCTTT. Residues: CASRPRQGLNTEAFF.

The gene calls are TRBV4-1 and TRBJ2-1, with 9 positions matching TRBD2. J gave up 15 bases and V 1 base, and 4 bases lay outside the gene matches. CDR1 and CDR2 from the germline V gene are MGHRA and YSYEKL. The CDR3 covers 12 residues. CDR3 region: CASSQVSGGPFF. CDR3 coding DNA: TGCGCCAGCAGCCAAGTGAGCGGGGGGCCGTTCTTC.

This chain links TRBV7-9 with TRBJ2-1; D may be TRBD1 (5 bases). The CDR3 spans 18 residues. V gave up 4 bases and J gave up 1 base, with 20 bases separating them. Germline V gene data show CDR1 as SEHNR and CDR2 as FQNEAQ (reference sequence). This CDR3 is CASSSRLLRERSYNEQFF. DNA for the CDR3: TGTGCCAGCAGCTCTAGGCTTCTCAGGGAAAGGTCCTACAATGAGCAGTTCTTC.

The chain has TRBV5-1 and TRBJ2-2; 9 bases line up with TRBD1. V was pared by 4 bases and J by 6 bases, with 7 bases of the junction left unmatched. CDR3 length: 15 amino acids. The germline gives CDR1 SGHRS, CDR2 YFSETQ. CDR3 region: CASSPGDREAGELFF. The CDR3 bases are TGCGCCAGCAGCCCGGGGGACAGGGAGGCCGGGGAGCTGTTTTTT.

V and J are TRBV7-6 and TRBJ1-1; perhaps TRBD1 as D (5 bases). Germline assignment: CDR1 SGHVS and CDR2 FNYEAQ. Trimming pared 5 bases from V and 3 bases from J, leaving 16 bases between. The CDR3 sequence is 15 residues long. CDR3 loop: CASSPSGGADTEAFF. In DNA, the CDR3 is TGTGCCAGCAGCCCTAGCGGGGGTGCGGACACTGAAGCTTTCTTT.

The chain combines TRBV28 with TRBJ1-6; D remains ambiguous. V lost 2 bases and J lost 4, with 9 bases in between. The germline V gene has CDR1 MDHEN and CDR2 SYDVKM. The CDR3 is made up of 15 amino acids. The CDR3, as DNA: TGTGCCAGCAGTTTACGCTCGGGGTATAATTCACCCCTCCACTTT. It translates to CASSLRSGYNSPLHF.

The chain recombines TRBV12-3 or TRBV12-4 with TRBJ2-1, with a weak D call TRBD2 (5 bases). With 0 bases removed from V and 10 bases from J, the gap between germline ends came to 7 bases. This CDR3 comprises 12 residues. The CDR3 reads CASSLAPGEQFF. In nucleotides, the CDR3 is TGTGCCAGCAGTTTAGCCCCGGGGGAGCAGTTCTTC.

The chain joins TRBV30 to TRBJ1-3; 7 bases line up with TRBD1. The CDR3 is 14 residues long. Looked up from germline, CDR1 is GTSNPN and CDR2 is SVGIG (reference sequence). V lost 5 bases, J lost 4 bases, and 8 bases stayed unmatched. Here the CDR3 reads CAWCQGDAGNTIYF. The DNA of the CDR3 is TGTGCCTGGTGTCAGGGGGACGCGGGAAACACCATATATTTT.

This clone occurred once. This rearrangement joins TRBV30 to TRBJ1-5, with D possibly being TRBD1 (6 bases). The V and J ends lost 0 bases and 6 bases respectively, with 12 bases between them. The CDR3 is 14 amino acids. CDR1 is GTSNPN, CDR2 SVGIG, per germline (reference sequence). The CDR3 is CAWSVGTFSQPQHF. The CDR3 region has the DNA TGTGCCTGGAGTGTGGGGACATTTAGTCAGCCCCAGCATTTT.

The chain is built from TRBV6-6 and TRBJ2-2; no firm D call. The germline V and J ends were trimmed by 6 bases and 4 bases, with 6 bases remaining between them. Germline CDR1 MNHNY, CDR2 SVGAGI (reference sequence). The length of the CDR3 is 12 residues. CDR3 coding DNA: TGTGCCAGCAGGGAGCTCACCGGGGAGCTGTTTTTT. Protein product: CASRELTGELFF.

The CDR3: CASSPRAGLNSPLHF. The CDR3 DNA follows: TGTGCCAGTAGTCCCAGGGCCGGCCTAAATTCACCCCTCCACTTT. V usage is TRBV19 and J usage is TRBJ1-6; the D gene is possibly TRBD1 (5 bases). The germline V gene encodes CDR1 LNHDA and CDR2 SQIVND (reference sequence). V lost 5 bases, J lost 7 bases, and 15 bases lay in between. CDR3 length: 15 amino acids.